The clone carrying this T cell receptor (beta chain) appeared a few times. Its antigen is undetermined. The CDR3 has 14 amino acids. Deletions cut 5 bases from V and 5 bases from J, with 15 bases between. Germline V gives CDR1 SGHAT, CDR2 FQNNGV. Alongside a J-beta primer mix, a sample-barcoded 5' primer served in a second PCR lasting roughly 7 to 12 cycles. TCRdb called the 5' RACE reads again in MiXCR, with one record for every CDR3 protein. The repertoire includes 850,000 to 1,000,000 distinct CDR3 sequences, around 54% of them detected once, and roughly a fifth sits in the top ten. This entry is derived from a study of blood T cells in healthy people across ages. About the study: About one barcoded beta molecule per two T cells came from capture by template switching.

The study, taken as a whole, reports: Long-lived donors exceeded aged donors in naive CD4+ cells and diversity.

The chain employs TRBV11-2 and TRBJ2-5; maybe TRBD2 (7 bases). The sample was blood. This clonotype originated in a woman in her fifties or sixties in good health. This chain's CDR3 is CASSLRGGAETQYF. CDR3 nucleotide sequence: TGTGCCAGCAGCCTTAGGGGGGGCGCGGAGACCCAGTACTTC.